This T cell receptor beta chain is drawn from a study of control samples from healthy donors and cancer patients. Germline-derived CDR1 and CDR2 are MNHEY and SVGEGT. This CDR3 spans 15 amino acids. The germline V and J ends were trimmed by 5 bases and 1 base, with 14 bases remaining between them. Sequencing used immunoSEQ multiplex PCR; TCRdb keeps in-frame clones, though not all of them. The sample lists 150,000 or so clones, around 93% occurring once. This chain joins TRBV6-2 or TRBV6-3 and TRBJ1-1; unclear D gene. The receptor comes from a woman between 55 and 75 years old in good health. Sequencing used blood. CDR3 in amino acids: CASSREGQTNTEAFF. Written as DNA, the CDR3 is TGTGCCAGCAGTCGGGAAGGGCAGACGAACACTGAAGCTTTCTTT.